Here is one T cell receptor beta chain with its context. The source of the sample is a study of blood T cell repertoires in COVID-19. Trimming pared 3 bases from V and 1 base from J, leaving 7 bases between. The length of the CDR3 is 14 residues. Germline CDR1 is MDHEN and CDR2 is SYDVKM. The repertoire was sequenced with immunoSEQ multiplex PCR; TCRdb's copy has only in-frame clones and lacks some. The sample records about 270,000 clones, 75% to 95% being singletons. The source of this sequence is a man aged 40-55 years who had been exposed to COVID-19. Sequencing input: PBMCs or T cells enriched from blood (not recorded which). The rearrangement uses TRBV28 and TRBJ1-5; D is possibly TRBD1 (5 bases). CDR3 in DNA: TGTGCCAGCAGTTTTGGGGCGAGCAATCAGCCCCAGCATTTT. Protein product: CASSFGASNQPQHF.